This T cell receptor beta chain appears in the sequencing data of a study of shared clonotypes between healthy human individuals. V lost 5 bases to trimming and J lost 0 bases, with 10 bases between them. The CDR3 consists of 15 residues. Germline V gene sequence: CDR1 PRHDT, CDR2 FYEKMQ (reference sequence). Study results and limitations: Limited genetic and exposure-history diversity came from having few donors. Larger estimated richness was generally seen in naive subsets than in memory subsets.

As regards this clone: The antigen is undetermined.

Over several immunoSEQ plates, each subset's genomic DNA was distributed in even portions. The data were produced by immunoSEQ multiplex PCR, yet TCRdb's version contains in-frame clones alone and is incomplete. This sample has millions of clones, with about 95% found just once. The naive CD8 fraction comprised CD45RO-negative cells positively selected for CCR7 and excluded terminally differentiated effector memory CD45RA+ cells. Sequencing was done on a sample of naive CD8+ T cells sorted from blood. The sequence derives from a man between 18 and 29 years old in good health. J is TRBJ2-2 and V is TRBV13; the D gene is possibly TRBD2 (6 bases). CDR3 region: CASSPGGTNTGELFF. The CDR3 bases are TGTGCCAGCAGCCCTGGGGGGACGAACACCGGGGAGCTGTTTTTT. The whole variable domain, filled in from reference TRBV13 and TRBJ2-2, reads AAGVIQSPRHLIKEKRETATLKCYPIPRHDTVYWYQQGPGQDPQFLISFYEKMQSDKGSIPDRFSAQQFSDYHSELNMSSLELGDSALYFCASSPGGTNTGELFFGEGSRLTVL.